The subject of this entry is one T cell receptor beta chain. What it recognizes is unknown. This specimen belongs to a study of T cells after yellow fever vaccination. Study summary: Fractions of low cell number were prepared using SMART-Seq v4 Ultra Low Input. Study outcomes and limitations: Subsequent to the booster, the majority of primary-vaccination clones reappeared (less than 97% CD4, approximately 90% CD8). Peaking faster, on day 5 versus 15, the secondary response was nonetheless weaker. Abundant bulk-population clonotypes could contaminate the FACS-sorted repertoires.

MiXCR, run by TCRdb on the 5' RACE reads, gives a single entry per CDR3 protein. This table holds 550,000 to 750,000 distinct CDR3 sequences, 13% found once. Looked up from germline, CDR1 is LNHDA and CDR2 is SQIVND (reference sequence). The CDR3 runs to 15 residues. The germline V and J ends were trimmed by 3 bases and 1 base, with 12 bases remaining between them. The sequencing used PBMCs, collected on the day of the yellow fever booster vaccination. This chain uses TRBV19 with TRBJ2-5; possible D gene TRBD1, 5 bases. This sequence originates from a man aged 30-40 years who received the YFV17D yellow fever vaccine. CDR3 bases: TGTGCCAGTAGTATCGCGACAGACCCCCAAGAGACCCAGTACTTC. This sequence encodes CASSIATDPQETQYF.